These T cell receptor beta chains were read from a single sample in a study of a mutant IDH1 vaccine in newly diagnosed glioma. Assay: immunoSEQ multiplex PCR; the TCRdb copy retains only in-frame clones and omits some. The table records about 46,000 clones, approximately 84% of them present only once. Which antigens these TCRs recognize remains unknown. The sample here was PBMCs, taken from a glioma patient whose treatment included an IDH1 peptide vaccine. Receptor source: a woman aged 25-40 years with glioma. Some clones in this sample may be carry-over from other donors' samples. Each CDR3 is given without its conserved first and last residue.

j_call v_call cdr3_aa
TRBJ1-1 TRBV7-9 ASSVTTGGGTEAF
TRBJ1-3 TRBV5-8 ASSFPNTIY
TRBJ1-1 TRBV5-4 ASSGDRVNAEAF
TRBJ1-2 TRBV6-5 ASSTRDRGGYT
TRBJ2-1 TRBV19 ASSIPGQF
TRBJ1-4 TRBV11-3 ASSLRSGQMNEKLF
TRBJ2-7 TRBV4-1 ASSHRTSGYEQY
TRBJ1-1 TRBV5-1 ASSLRGAGTNTEAF
TRBJ2-7 TRBV30 AWSTTSSGDTSYEQY
TRBJ1-1 TRBV29-1 SAPDRGGTEAF
TRBJ1-5 TRBV5-1 ASSLGTASQPQH
TRBJ2-7 TRBV9 ASSVEANYEQY
TRBJ1-2 TRBV6-1 ASRLGQDGLYGYT
TRBJ1-3 TRBV5-1 ASSFSGFSSGNTIY
TRBJ1-4 TRBV28 ASSFQAWKDATNEKLF
TRBJ1-3 TRBV7-9 ASSPGEGAVTIY
TRBJ1-1 TRBV7-6 ASSSEPDTEAF
TRBJ1-2 TRBV10-3 AISAGRGPYGYT
TRBJ2-4 TRBV29-1 SARGSPSPAPGAKNIQY
TRBJ1-2 TRBV9 ASSPDPTGYT
TRBJ1-2 TRBV13 ASSLPWGTYGYT
TRBJ2-5 TRBV6-6 ASSYVAGLVETQY
TRBJ1-5 TRBV15 ATSREKYSNQPQH
TRBJ2-3 TRBV6-1 ASRAGTSFPDTQY
TRBJ1-5 TRBV30 AWSVAGGRVVQPQH
TRBJ2-1 TRBV2 ASSEAAGGEQF
TRBJ1-2 TRBV2 ASSFGQGLYGYT
TRBJ1-1 TRBV10-1 ASSETQFREAF
TRBJ1-2 TRBV10-2 ASTGQDYGYT
TRBJ1-2 TRBV6-5 ASSYTEGGYGYT
TRBJ1-2 TRBV6-5 ASSYSGGGYGYT
TRBJ2-1 TRBV25-1 ASSLALHNEQF
TRBJ2-7 TRBV6-6 ASSPNYEQY
TRBJ2-2 TRBV10-2 ASSDLGTENTGELF
TRBJ1-2 TRBV9 ASSAARENYGYT
TRBJ2-3 TRBV7-6 ASSLRLSGRSSTDTQY
TRBJ1-2 TRBV6-1 ALVGVLDYGYT
TRBJ2-7 TRBV7-9 ASSLTRREQY
TRBJ2-5 TRBV5-4 ASSMTGTARRY
TRBJ2-7 TRBV28 ASRNTGETSNSYEQY